The next 30 T cell receptor beta chains were all read from a single sample in a study of vaccination effects on CD4 cells after COVID-19. Under the ViraFEST assay, PBMC were stimulated with viral peptide pools so that antigen-specific CD4+ T cells expanded. Sequencing was performed afterwards. Following 10 days of culture, CD4+ T cells were isolated. No antigen has been assigned to these receptors. The repertoire was sequenced with immunoSEQ multiplex PCR; TCRdb's copy has only in-frame clones and lacks some. The data contain tens of thousands of clones, around 74% of them seen just once; the ten biggest clones take up around 1.5%. The sequencing used CD4+ T cells from PBMCs cultured with HCoV-229E spike peptides, collected before COVID-19 vaccination. These receptors originate from a human donor who received a COVID-19 vaccine.

This clone is a singleton in its sample. V gene TRBV24-1 combines with J gene TRBJ2-6; TRBD1 matches at 10 bases. CDR1 KGHDR and CDR2 SFDVKD come from the germline V gene. The length of the CDR3 is 23 residues. J gave up 0 bases and V 12 bases, and 28 bases lay outside the gene matches. DNA for the CDR3: TGTGCCTGGGCACTGGCGGGAGTTCCCATAGGACAGGGGGGATTCTCTGGGGCCAACGTCCTGACTTTC. It specifies CAWALAGVPIGQGGFSGANVLTF.

The V and J genes are TRBV7-9 and TRBJ1-4; TRBD1 matches 8 bases. Germline CDR1 reads SEHNR; CDR2 reads FQNEAQ (reference sequence). With V trimmed by 1 base and J by 5 bases, 0 bases remained unmatched. This CDR3 is built from 14 residues. In DNA form, the CDR3 reads TGTGCCAGCAGCTTAGGGACAGGGAATGAAAAACTGTTTTTT. Protein sequence: CASSLGTGNEKLFF.

J is TRBJ1-2 and V is TRBV30, with D uncertain. V lost 4 bases, J lost 3 bases, and 12 bases lay in between. Germline lookup yields CDR1 GTSNPN and CDR2 SVGIG (reference sequence). The CDR3 is made up of 13 amino acids. CDR3 nucleotides: TGTGCCTGGACGGAGGACCGGCACTATGGCTACACCTTC. Amino acids: CAWTEDRHYGYTF.

This clone was seen a handful of times. This CDR3 is CASSVSGAEQYV. The CDR3, as DNA: TGTGCCAGCAGCGTATCGGGGGCCGAGCAGTACGTC. The chain combines TRBV9 with TRBJ2-7; either TRBD1 or TRBD2 may fit D (6 bases each). The CDR3 contains 12 residues. The V end lost 1 base, the J end lost 6 bases, and 8 bases lay between the germline ends. Germline V gene sequence: CDR1 SGDLS, CDR2 YYNGEE.

In this sample, this clone turned up once. The chain employs TRBV4-1 and TRBJ1-2, with D unclear. V lost 3 bases and J lost 0, with 11 bases in between. The V gene's germline CDR1 is MGHRA and CDR2 YSYEKL. The CDR3 covers 15 residues. CDR3 loop: CASSQIGRTNYGYTF. In DNA form, the CDR3 reads TGCGCCAGCAGCCAGATAGGACGGACTAACTATGGCTACACCTTC.

This rearrangement joins TRBV4-3 to TRBJ2-1; TRBD2 matches 9 bases. Germline V lookup: CDR1 LGHNA, CDR2 YSLEER. The junction had 3 bases not matched to a gene; V was cut back by 1 base and J by 2 bases. The CDR3 sequence is 16 residues long. CDR3 in amino acids: CASSQASGATYNEQFF. The CDR3 DNA sequence: TGCGCCAGCAGCCAAGCTAGCGGGGCAACCTACAATGAGCAGTTCTTC.

The rearrangement links TRBV11-3 to TRBJ2-7; 7 positions agree with TRBD1. Germline V lookup: CDR1 SGHNT, CDR2 YENEEA. This CDR3 has 15 residues. With 5 bases clipped from V and 0 bases from J, the junction kept 7 bases outside the gene matches. The CDR3 loop is CASSTETGSSYEQYV. In DNA, the CDR3 is TGTGCCAGCAGCACCGAGACAGGGAGCTCCTACGAGCAGTACGTC.

V gene TRBV5-4 combines with J gene TRBJ2-7; no firm D call. The germline V and J ends were trimmed by 0 bases and 3 bases, with 4 bases remaining between them. The germline V gene has CDR1 SGHNT and CDR2 YYREEE (reference sequence). The CDR3 totals 12 residues. The CDR3 spells CASSLDGYEQYV. The CDR3, as DNA: TGTGCCAGCAGCTTGGACGGCTACGAGCAGTACGTC.

This chain joins TRBV18 and TRBJ1-2, with D possibly TRBD1 on 5 matching bases. Trimming shortened V by 3 bases and J by 5 bases, and 22 bases separated the two germline ends. The CDR3 totals 17 residues. Germline assignment: CDR1 KGHSH and CDR2 LQKENI. The CDR3 loop is CASSPPGAGLFTYGYTF. CDR3 nucleotides: TGTGCCAGCTCACCTCCCGGGGCGGGACTCTTTACTTATGGCTACACCTTC.

In the case of this clone: This same CDR3 is encoded by further DNA sequences in the sample. The gene calls are TRBV15 and TRBJ1-4; D not resolved. V shed 3 bases and J shed 8 bases, with 7 bases lying between them. CDR3 length: 12 amino acids. The germline CDR1 and CDR2 sequences are LNHNV and YYDKDF (reference sequence). The CDR3 spells CATSRGGEKLFF. CDR3 bases: TGTGCCACCAGCAGGGGTGGGGAAAAACTGTTTTTT.

The chain links TRBV10-3 to TRBJ1-3; D remains ambiguous. The germline CDR1 and CDR2 sequences are ENHRY and SYGVKD. This CDR3 region has 15 residues. V shed 0 bases and J shed 0 bases, with 6 bases lying between them. CDR3 region: CAISESASSGNTIYF. CDR3 nucleotide sequence: TGTGCCATCAGTGAGTCAGCGAGCTCTGGAAACACCATATATTTT.

This chain links TRBV5-4 with TRBJ2-3; 10 bases match TRBD1. Germline V gene data show CDR1 as SGHNT and CDR2 as YYREEE (reference sequence). This CDR3 is built from 16 residues. Germline trimming cut 3 bases from V and 4 bases from J; bases unmatched to any gene: 8. The chain's CDR3 is CASSYGDRGRADTQYF. CDR3 DNA: TGTGCCAGCAGCTATGGGGACAGGGGTAGAGCAGATACGCAGTATTTT.

The chain uses TRBV6-5 and TRBJ1-2; 9 bases line up with TRBD1. V lost 6 bases to trimming and J lost 4 bases; unmatched junction nucleotides: 3. Germline CDR1 reads MNHEY; CDR2 reads SVGAGI. The CDR3 spans 13 residues. The CDR3 protein is CASRGTGPYGYTF. CDR3 bases: TGTGCCAGCAGGGGGACAGGGCCCTATGGCTACACCTTC.

The CDR3 DNA sequence: TGTGCCAGCAGCCCGGGACTAGCGGGGGGACGCACAGATACGCAGTATTTT. It yields the protein CASSPGLAGGRTDTQYF. The chain couples TRBV3-1 (or the pseudogene TRBV3-2) to TRBJ2-3, with 15 bases lining up with TRBD2. V trimming: 4 bases; J trimming: 1 base; junction bases outside the gene matches: 3. Per the germline V gene, CDR1 is LGHDT and CDR2 is YNNKEL (reference sequence). The CDR3 loop spans 17 amino acids.

V gene TRBV4-3 combines with J gene TRBJ1-1, with D unresolved. Germline V gene lookup returns CDR1 LGHNA and CDR2 YSLEER. This CDR3 is built from 14 residues. With 4 bases removed from V and 2 bases from J, the gap between germline ends came to 11 bases. CDR3 loop: CASSPSKGNTEAFF. CDR3 sequence (DNA): TGCGCCAGCAGCCCCTCTAAGGGAAACACTGAAGCTTTCTTT.

The chain uses TRBV6-6 and TRBJ1-1, with D uncertain. The ends were cut back, 8 bases at V and 0 bases at J, with 7 bases in the middle. CDR1 and CDR2 (germline): MNHNY, SVGAGI (reference sequence). This CDR3 contains 12 residues. CDR3 sequence: CASLWMNTEAFF. The CDR3 nucleotides are TGTGCCAGCCTCTGGATGAACACTGAAGCTTTCTTT.

This chain joins TRBV10-2 and TRBJ2-7, with TRBD1 identical over 11 bases. The CDR3 is 15 residues long. Unmatched junction bases numbered 5, after V lost 5 bases and J lost 2 bases. The germline gives CDR1 WSHSY, CDR2 SAAADI. CDR3 in amino acids: CASSPGTGGTYEQYV. CDR3 nucleotides: TGCGCCAGCAGTCCGGGGACAGGGGGTACCTACGAGCAGTACGTC.

For the CDR3, the DNA is TGTGCCAGCACTGTTCTGGGGACTAATGAAAAACTGTTTTTT. Amino acids: CASTVLGTNEKLFF. The chain links TRBV2 to TRBJ1-4; D is ambiguous. Germline V gene data show CDR1 as SNHLY and CDR2 as FYNNEI. Deletions cut 7 bases from V and 2 bases from J, with 11 bases between. The CDR3 is 14 residues long. Variable domain in full (rest from reference TRBV2 and TRBJ1-4): EPEVTQTPSHQVTQMGQEVILRCVPISNHLYFYWYRQILGQKVEFLVSFYNNEISEKSEIFDDQFSVERPDGSNFTLKIRSTKLEDSAMYFCASTVLGTNEKLFFGSGTQLSVL.

The V gene is TRBV7-2, the J gene TRBJ2-7; the match to TRBD2 covers 10 bases. With 5 bases clipped from V and 6 bases from J, the junction kept 10 bases outside the gene matches. Germline V gene sequence: CDR1 SGHTA, CDR2 FQGNSA. This CDR3 is built from 15 residues. As DNA, the CDR3 is TGTGCCAGCAGCAGGGACCTAGCGGGGGTATCCGAGCAGTACGTC. Protein sequence: CASSRDLAGVSEQYV.

V usage is TRBV5-1 and J usage is TRBJ1-1, with 9 bases identical to TRBD1. CDR1 is SGHRS, CDR2 YFSETQ, per germline. This CDR3 has 14 amino acids. After removal of 4 bases from V and 3 bases from J, the junction contained 4 bases not matched to a gene. In DNA form, the CDR3 reads TGCGCCAGCAGCAAGGACAGGGGTGACACTGAAGCTTTCTTT. This sequence encodes CASSKDRGDTEAFF.

The V call is TRBV28, the J call TRBJ1-1; weak D call: TRBD1 (5 bases). The CDR3 has 15 amino acids. Germline V CDR1 and CDR2: MDHEN, SYDVKM. With 3 bases removed from V and 3 bases from J, the gap between germline ends came to 14 bases. The CDR3 sequence is CASSFRGRAYTEAFF. The CDR3 DNA sequence: TGTGCCAGCAGTTTTCGTGGCAGGGCGTACACTGAAGCTTTCTTT.

The chain recombines TRBV29-1 with TRBJ1-2; no reliable D call. The CDR3 consists of 20 residues. Trimming pared 1 base from V and 0 bases from J, leaving 27 bases between. The germline V gene has CDR1 SQVTM and CDR2 ANQGSEA. The chain's CDR3 is CSVEAQIKPEAETTNYGYTF. DNA for the CDR3: TGCAGCGTTGAAGCGCAGATAAAGCCCGAGGCAGAAACTACTAACTATGGCTACACCTTC. Based on the CDR3 plus reference TRBV29-1 and TRBJ1-2, the full variable domain is SAVISQKPSRDICQRGTSLTIQCQVDSQVTMMFWYRQQPGQSLTLIATANQGSEATYESGFVIDKFPISRPNLTFSTLTVSNMSPEDSSIYLCSVEAQIKPEAETTNYGYTFGSGTRLTVV.

The rearrangement links TRBV6-5 to TRBJ1-4; D not resolved. The germline V gene encodes CDR1 MNHEY and CDR2 SVGAGI. The CDR3 loop spans 15 amino acids. V lost 2 bases and J 4 bases, leaving 11 bases between the germline ends. The CDR3 loop reads CASSYQPAYNEKLFF. The CDR3, as DNA: TGTGCCAGCAGTTACCAGCCAGCTTATAATGAAAAACTGTTTTTT.

This clone was seen only once. This chain connects TRBV6-5 to TRBJ2-3; D uncertain. V dropped 7 bases and J dropped 0 bases, with 8 bases sitting between them. CDR1 is MNHEY, CDR2 SVGAGI, per germline. CDR3 size: 13 residues. Written as DNA, the CDR3 is TGTGCCAGCACGAGAACTAGCACAGATACGCAGTATTTT. Amino acid sequence: CASTRTSTDTQYF.

The chain carries TRBV24-1 and TRBJ2-2, with D perhaps assigned TRBD1 or TRBD2 (6 bases each). V lost 9 bases and J 6 bases, leaving 13 bases between the germline ends. This CDR3 spans 13 amino acids. Germline V lookup: CDR1 KGHDR, CDR2 SFDVKD. The CDR3 nucleotides are TGTGCCACCTCTGAGGGGGGCCCCGGGGAGCTGTTTTTT. The encoded protein is CATSEGGPGELFF.

The chain carries TRBV15 and TRBJ2-7, with 7 bases lining up with TRBD2. The CDR3 contains 16 residues. CDR1 is LNHNV, CDR2 YYDKDF, per germline (reference sequence). J gave up 1 base and V 1 base, and 7 bases lay outside the gene matches. Here the CDR3 reads CATSRGGWGGSYEQYV. The CDR3 nucleotides are TGTGCCACCAGCAGAGGCGGATGGGGGGGATCCTACGAGCAGTACGTC.

This chain uses TRBV5-1 with TRBJ2-4; the match to TRBD1 covers 7 bases. V was clipped by 6 bases and J by 0 bases; unmatched bases: 9. Germline CDR1 and CDR2: SGHRS and YFSETQ. The CDR3 is 16 residues long. CDR3 in DNA: TGCGCCAGCAACCCAGGGACAGAACTAGCCAAAAACATTCAGTACTTC. The encoded protein is CASNPGTELAKNIQYF.

The rearrangement joins TRBV19 to TRBJ1-3, with D unresolved. Germline-derived CDR1 and CDR2 are LNHDA and SQIVND (reference sequence). This CDR3 contains 13 residues. Trimming cost V 5 bases and J 4 bases, with 9 bases left between them. The CDR3 region is CASSPHPGNTIYF. For the CDR3, the DNA is TGTGCCAGTAGTCCTCATCCGGGAAACACCATATATTTT.

As regards this clone: The sample carries other DNA sequences with the same CDR3. This chain uses TRBV5-1 with TRBJ1-5, with D possibly being TRBD1 (5 bases). V shed 0 bases and J shed 1 base, with 8 bases lying between them. Germline lookup yields CDR1 SGHRS and CDR2 YFSETQ. The CDR3 totals 15 residues. CDR3 DNA sequence: TGCGCCAGCAGCTTGGATGGGGGGAGCAATCAGCCCCAGCATTTT. This translates into CASSLDGGSNQPQHF.

The chain combines TRBV2 with TRBJ2-1, with 12 bases aligning to TRBD2. Trimming cost V 7 bases and J 7 bases; bases outside gene matches: 17. CDR3 length: 18 amino acids. The germline gives CDR1 SNHLY, CDR2 FYNNEI. The DNA for the CDR3 is TGTGCCAGCACCTCCGTCCCTAATCTAGCGGGGGGGCAGAATGAGCAGTTCTTC. This codes for CASTSVPNLAGGQNEQFF.